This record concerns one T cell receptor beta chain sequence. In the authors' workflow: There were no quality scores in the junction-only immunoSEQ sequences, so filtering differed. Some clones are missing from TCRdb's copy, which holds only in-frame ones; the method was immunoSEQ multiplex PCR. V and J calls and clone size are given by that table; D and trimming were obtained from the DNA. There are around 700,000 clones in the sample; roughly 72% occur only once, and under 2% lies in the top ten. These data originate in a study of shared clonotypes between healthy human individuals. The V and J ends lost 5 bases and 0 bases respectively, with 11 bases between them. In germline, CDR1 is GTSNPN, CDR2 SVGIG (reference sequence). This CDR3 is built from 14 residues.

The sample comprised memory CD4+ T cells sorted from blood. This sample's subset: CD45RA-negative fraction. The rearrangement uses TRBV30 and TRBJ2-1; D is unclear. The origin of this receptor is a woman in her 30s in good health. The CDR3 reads CAWLAASSYNEQFF. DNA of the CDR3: TGTGCCTGGCTCGCGGCGAGCTCCTACAATGAGCAGTTCTTC.